These 15 T cell receptor beta chains came from one sample sequenced in a study of blood T cells in healthy people across ages. A J-beta primer mix and a sample-barcoded 5' primer were used in a second PCR of roughly 7 to 12 cycles. TCRdb re-analysed the 5' RACE reads in MiXCR, keeping a single row per CDR3 protein. The sample yields roughly 680,000 distinct CDR3 sequences, 45% to 60% seen once. Sequenced: blood. The receptors derive from an elderly woman in good health.

This rearrangement joins TRBV20-1 to TRBJ2-7; weak D call: TRBD2 (6 bases). The CDR3 length is 14 residues. The germline V and J ends were trimmed by 5 bases and 7 bases, with 21 bases remaining between them. Germline CDR1 DFQATT, CDR2 SNEGSKA (reference sequence). Here the CDR3 reads CSAPDWGVGNEQYF. The CDR3 coding sequence is TGCAGTGCTCCCGACTGGGGGGTAGGGAATGAGCAGTACTTC.

This clonotype was detected a few times. The chain couples TRBV29-1 to TRBJ2-2, with TRBD1 identical over 8 bases. Germline V gene sequence: CDR1 SQVTM, CDR2 ANQGSEA. This CDR3 is built from 14 residues. V lost 6 bases and J lost 0; bases outside the gene matches: 3. CDR3 residues: CSVGQGANTGELFF. The CDR3 nucleotides are TGCAGCGTCGGACAGGGAGCGAACACCGGGGAGCTGTTTTTT.

J is TRBJ1-2 and V is TRBV12-3 or TRBV12-4, with TRBD1 identical over 8 bases. The CDR3 is 15 amino acids. The V gene end was trimmed by 6 bases and the J gene end by 3 bases; junction bases not matched to a gene: 9. Written as DNA, the CDR3 is TGTGCCAGCAGGTCAACAGGGGGAGCTGACTATGGCTACACCTTC. Residues: CASRSTGGADYGYTF.

Note on this clonotype: A read error is possible here, since a much larger clone lies one base away. This chain connects TRBV6-5 to TRBJ2-2; a weak D match, TRBD2 (7 bases). CDR3 length equals 16 residues. Germline CDR1 is MNHEY and CDR2 is SVGAGI. V was pared by 7 bases and J by 2 bases, with 17 bases between. CDR3 DNA sequence: TGTGCCAGCAAGTGGGGGGGGCGCGCCAACACCGGGGAGCTGTTTTTT. Its translation: CASKWGGRANTGELFF.

V usage is TRBV5-1 and J usage is TRBJ1-2, with D perhaps TRBD1 (5 bases). This CDR3 has 14 residues. Germline V lookup: CDR1 SGHRS, CDR2 YFSETQ. The ends were cut back, 0 bases at V and 4 bases at J, with 10 bases in the middle. The CDR3 bases are TGCGCCAGCAGCTTGGCCCCAGACAGCTATGGCTACACCTTC. This codes for CASSLAPDSYGYTF. Based on the CDR3 plus reference TRBV5-1 and TRBJ1-2, the full variable domain is KAGVTQTPRYLIKTRGQQVTLSCSPISGHRSVSWYQQTPGQGLQFLFEYFSETQRNKGNFPGRFSGRQFSNSRSEMNVSTLELGDSALYLCASSLAPDSYGYTFGSGTRLTVV.

This clonotype has a count of ten or more. The chain has TRBV7-2 and TRBJ2-1, with D maybe TRBD2 (6 bases). Germline CDR1 is SGHTA and CDR2 is FQGNSA. The V gene lost 4 bases and the J gene lost 0 bases, with 22 bases spanning the gap. The CDR3 has 19 amino acids. The CDR3 DNA follows: TGTGCCAGCAGCTCACCCACCGCTAGCGCCGGTCACTCCTACAATGAGCAGTTCTTC. It translates to CASSSPTASAGHSYNEQFF. Based on the CDR3 plus reference TRBV7-2 and TRBJ2-1, the full variable domain is GAGVSQSPSNKVTEKGKDVELRCDPISGHTALYWYRQSLGQGLEFLIYFQGNSAPDKSGLPSDRFSAERTGGSVSTLTIQRTQQEDSAVYLCASSSPTASAGHSYNEQFFGPGTRLTVL.

The CDR3, as DNA: TGTGCCAGCAGCTCGCCGGGACGCGACTATGGCTACACCTTC. Its translation: CASSSPGRDYGYTF. The chain has TRBV7-2 and TRBJ1-2; a weak D match, TRBD1 (5 bases). The CDR3 sequence is 14 residues long. CDR1 and CDR2 (germline): SGHTA, FQGNSA. V was trimmed by 4 bases and J by 3 bases, leaving 12 bases between them.

For this clonotype: A much more abundant neighbour one base away suggests this may be a read error. V is TRBV20-1 and J is TRBJ1-6; maybe TRBD1 (5 bases). The CDR3 runs to 16 residues. V dropped 8 bases and J dropped 9 bases, with 26 bases sitting between them. CDR1 DFQATT and CDR2 SNEGSKA come from the germline V gene (reference sequence). CDR3 residues: CSSLDSSLPGGSPLHF. CDR3 coding DNA: TGCAGTTCCTTAGACAGCTCCCTACCGGGAGGTTCACCCCTCCACTTT.

The chain uses TRBV4-1 and TRBJ2-1; D tentatively reads TRBD1 or TRBD2 (5 bases each). Germline V gene lookup returns CDR1 MGHRA and CDR2 YSYEKL. The CDR3 covers 17 residues. Trimming pared 7 bases from V and 4 bases from J, leaving 23 bases between. The CDR3 DNA reads as TGCGCCAGCACCGGACAACCCGGGGCGCCGGGGTACAATGAGCAGTTCTTC. The encoded protein is CASTGQPGAPGYNEQFF.

The genes are TRBV28 and TRBJ1-5, with unresolved D. Germline CDR1 MDHEN, CDR2 SYDVKM. There are 12 residues in the CDR3. Trimming shortened V by 4 bases and J by 7 bases, and 8 bases separated the two germline ends. The CDR3: CASSYHRQPQHF. The CDR3 DNA is TGTGCCAGCAGTTACCACAGACAGCCCCAGCATTTT.

This clonotype was seen repeatedly, ten times or more. The gene calls are TRBV12-1 and TRBJ2-1; the table names TRBD1, a call not compared with the DNA. TRBV12-1 is a pseudogene locus. The CDR3 totals 13 residues. The chain's CDR3 is CVTGTGGYNEQFF. In DNA form, the CDR3 reads TGTGTCACTGGGACAGGGGGTTACAATGAGCAGTTCTTC.

This clonotype is a singleton in its sample. The rearrangement links TRBV7-2 to TRBJ1-2, with no clear D. The CDR3 contains 14 residues. The V gene's germline CDR1 is SGHTA and CDR2 FQGNSA. V dropped 2 bases and J dropped 5 bases, with 12 bases sitting between them. Here the CDR3 reads CASSLNDGGYGYTF. Here the CDR3 DNA reads TGTGCCAGCAGCTTAAACGACGGAGGATATGGCTACACCTTC.

J is TRBJ2-1 and V is TRBV6-2 or TRBV6-3; 7 nucleotides line up with TRBD1. Germline V CDR1 and CDR2: MNHEY, SVGEGT. Losses at the gene ends were 6 bases for V and 8 bases for J; bases not matched to a gene: 10. CDR3 size: 14 residues. This CDR3 reads CASSYDRVLDEQFF. The CDR3 DNA reads as TGTGCCAGCAGCTACGACAGGGTGTTGGATGAGCAGTTCTTC.

A few counts support this clonotype. The chain is built from TRBV5-6 and TRBJ2-5; 8 bases fit TRBD1. The J call may be mistaken, given a closer DNA end match to TRBJ2-7. This CDR3 comprises 16 residues. CDR1 is SGHDT and CDR2 is YYEEEE in the germline V gene. This CDR3 is CASSFAYPGQAAEQYF. The DNA of the CDR3 is TGTGCCAGCAGCTTCGCCTACCCGGGACAGGCCGCCGAGCAGTACTTC.

This chain links TRBV4-1 with TRBJ2-1; the D gene could be TRBD1 or TRBD2 (9 bases each). Germline V gives CDR1 MGHRA, CDR2 YSYEKL. This CDR3 comprises 23 residues. Between the trimmed V and J ends, which lost 0 bases and 7 bases, there was a span of 37 bases. Here the CDR3 reads CASSQESNRGPGKPSGRRNEQFF. The CDR3 DNA reads as TGCGCCAGCAGCCAAGAGAGTAACAGGGGGCCCGGGAAACCGAGCGGGAGGAGGAATGAGCAGTTCTTC.